This TCR beta chain was sequenced for a study of post-analysis software for immune sequencing data. Study at large: Multiple sclerosis in the patients followed relapsing-remitting, secondary progressive and progressive-relapsing courses.

General study results and limits: Patients with multiple sclerosis recorded significantly lower normalized Chao1 diversity than controls, the study found. Included in a set of roughly five TRBV segments more frequent in patients than controls were TRBV5-6, TRBV5-1 and TRBV20-1. By F measure, strong co-clustering occurred among samples prepared in the same batch.

There are a few counts of this clonotype. What it binds is unknown. The length of the CDR3 is 16 residues. V was pared by 2 bases and J by 4 bases, with 18 bases between. Germline lookup yields CDR1 SGHAT and CDR2 FQNNGV. TCR beta libraries were prepared from cDNA with unique molecular identifiers. TCRdb independently ran MiXCR on the PCR reads; one entry per CDR3 protein. The sample lists about 800,000 distinct CDR3 sequences; roughly 30% were seen once. The chain combines TRBV11-2 with TRBJ2-7; D is uncertain. This TCR was recovered from a girl aged 10-17 years with multiple sclerosis. The material sequenced was blood. In nucleotides, the CDR3 is TGTGCCAGCAGCTTATCATTTCGGACCATCCGATACGAGCAGTACTTC. Translated, it gives CASSLSFRTIRYEQYF. Filled out from reference TRBV11-2 and TRBJ2-7, the complete variable domain reads EAGVAQSPRYKIIEKRQSVAFWCNPISGHATLYWYQQILGQGPKLLIQFQNNGVVDDSQLPKDRFSAERLKGVDSTLKIQPAKLEDSAVYLCASSLSFRTIRYEQYFGPGTRLTVT.